This is a list of T cell receptor beta chains from one sample in a study of early T cells in non-severe SARS-CoV-2 infection. MiXCR was run by TCRdb on the 5' RACE reads, yielding one entry per CDR3 protein. The repertoire consists of 45,000 to 70,000 distinct CDR3 sequences, with roughly 7.8% occurring once and the leading ten covering over 9.5%. The input for sequencing was whole blood, taken at baseline. All receptors come from an adult who was a healthcare worker with PCR-confirmed SARS-CoV-2 infection or an uninfected control (not recorded which). Each CDR3 is given without its conserved first and last residue. D genes are given only for firm matches.

V,J,D,CDR3
TRBV7-3,TRBJ2-3,NA,ASSLSGQGIHTQY
TRBV7-2,TRBJ2-7,NA,ASSLGVEGEQY
TRBV30,TRBJ2-1,TRBD1,AWARGQGSSYNEQF
TRBV11-2,TRBJ2-6,NA,ASTVTVLYSGANVLT
TRBV7-2,TRBJ1-5,NA,ASSQHRGQPQH
TRBV12-3/TRBV12-4,TRBJ2-1,NA,ASSLLDNEQF
TRBV20-1,TRBJ2-1,NA,SASGGSRYNEQF
TRBV28,TRBJ1-2,NA,ASSWNYGYT
TRBV9,TRBJ2-1,NA,ASSVGGLSYNEQF
TRBV20-1,TRBJ2-2,TRBD2,SANVAGTGELF
TRBV12-3/TRBV12-4,TRBJ2-2,NA,ASSLTNGELF
TRBV29-1,TRBJ1-5,NA,SVVDSRNQPQH
TRBV24-1,TRBJ2-3,NA,ATRLRGGAFGTDTQY
TRBV18,TRBJ2-7,TRBD2,ASSPNRGEEQY
TRBV5-4,TRBJ2-1,TRBD1,ASSHLTGGGSYNEQF
TRBV20-1,TRBJ2-4,TRBD2,SAPNVAGAKNIQY
TRBV12-3/TRBV12-4,TRBJ2-1,TRBD1,ASSRKSGQANEQF
TRBV9,TRBJ2-3,TRBD2,ASSAPSGSQY
TRBV4-1,TRBJ2-1,TRBD2,ASSLTSGSLNEQF
TRBV25-1,TRBJ2-3,TRBD2,ASSELASGGTDTQY
TRBV2,TRBJ1-5,NA,ASSERKSNQPQH
TRBV2,TRBJ2-7,NA,ASTPGTNSYEQY
TRBV7-9,TRBJ1-1,TRBD1,ASSLGQLNTEAF
TRBV28,TRBJ2-3,TRBD1,ASMGGQGGTDTQY
TRBV7-6,TRBJ1-1,TRBD1,ASSLGYRGPSGTEAF
TRBV10-3,TRBJ2-1,NA,AISGASYNEQF
TRBV29-1,TRBJ1-1,NA,SVGQGNTEAF
TRBV5-4,TRBJ2-3,NA,ASSWEGYTQY
TRBV10-3,TRBJ2-4,TRBD2,AISVVAGSKNIQY
TRBV28,TRBJ2-7,NA,ASSSPDRVEQY
TRBV11-2,TRBJ1-5,TRBD1,ASSLGQGNNQPQH
TRBV20-1,TRBJ2-7,NA,SAFEKYEQY
TRBV6-2/TRBV6-3,TRBJ2-1,TRBD2,ASSPLLVSGNLYNEQF
TRBV7-8,TRBJ2-7,NA,ASSWGRRMELGQY
TRBV5-1,TRBJ2-7,NA,ASSPGQTHEQY
TRBV20-1,TRBJ1-4,TRBD1,SVGGTGNEKLF
TRBV28,TRBJ2-3,NA,ASSLPGSGTDTQY
TRBV28,TRBJ1-4,NA,ATSPIGAWGEDSTNEKLF
TRBV7-2,TRBJ2-5,TRBD1,ASSLWDRQETQY
TRBV14,TRBJ2-3,NA,ASSQELSPRTQY
TRBV27,TRBJ2-7,TRBD1,ASSLYPTGNEQY
TRBV29-1,TRBJ2-7,NA,SVRLSYEQY
TRBV7-9,TRBJ2-2,TRBD2,ASSLGLAGATGELF
TRBV28,TRBJ2-7,NA,ASSSYGIPSYEQY
TRBV6-5,TRBJ2-7,TRBD1,ASSYKPPTGVYEQY
TRBV6-5,TRBJ2-7,NA,ASRRDIHYEQY
TRBV4-1,TRBJ2-3,NA,ASSPPTAVDTQY
TRBV28,TRBJ2-4,TRBD2,ASSLAEGGTGEY
TRBV5-1,TRBJ1-1,NA,ASSLHGQLEAF